The clone carrying this TCR beta chain was counted only a few times. No antigen is known for it. The table came from immunoSEQ multiplex PCR; TCRdb's copy has only in-frame clones and leaves some out. The table lists about 27,000 clones, under 90% of them singletons. In germline, CDR1 is LGHDT, CDR2 YNNKEL (reference sequence). J was trimmed by 2 bases and V by 3 bases; bases with no gene match: 4. The CDR3 is made up of 15 amino acids. These data originate in a study of vaccination effects on CD4 cells after COVID-19. Findings and limits, study-wide: After vaccination, at late timepoints, clones induced by infection and by vaccine contracted markedly.

Expansion with viral peptide pools was applied to antigen-specific CD4+ T cells by the ViraFEST assay prior to sequencing. Investigators separated out CD4+ T cells once around eleven days of culture had passed. All participants had two doses of either the BNT162b2 or mRNA-1273 vaccine. Each vaccine recipient was nucleocapsid antibody negative and had no prior SARS-CoV-2 infection. In culture with 9.5 to 10 IU/ml IL-2 and 9 to 10 ug/ml peptides, PBMC were grown at 1.5 million to 2 million per well. Fresh IL-2-containing medium replaced half the medium on days 3 and 7. This clonotype originated in a human donor who received a COVID-19 vaccine. Some clones in this sample may be carry-over from other donors' samples. Sequenced here: CD4+ T cells from PBMCs cultured with HCoV-NL63 spike peptides, sampled after COVID-19 vaccination. V and J are TRBV3-1 (or the pseudogene TRBV3-2) and TRBJ1-1; TRBD1 aligns across 9 bases. CDR3 DNA sequence: TGTGCCAGCAGCCAGGTGGGACAGGGCAACACTGAAGCTTTCTTT. This encodes CASSQVGQGNTEAFF.